The present TCR beta chain was sequenced within a study of OX40 agonist ivuxolimab in advanced cancers. Study-wide context: Ivuxolimab, which targeted the costimulatory receptor OX40 (CD134), was an agonistic, fully human IgG2 monoclonal antibody. Intravenous ivuxolimab was administered to patients every 2 weeks at six dose levels: 0.01, 0.1, 0.3, 1.5, 3 and 10 mg/kg. Of the approximately 50 dose-escalation patients, hepatocellular carcinoma was present in around 20, melanoma in roughly 15, renal cell carcinoma in 9 and head and neck cancer in 9. In the dose-escalation cohort, roughly four fifths of patients were male, and the mean age was approximately 60 years, with a range of roughly 23 to 85. Patients were allowed to have had prior anti-PD-1, anti-PD-L1 or anti-CTLA-4 therapy, and 30% to 50% of the dose-escalation patients had previously received checkpoint inhibitors. Partial responses occurred in three dose-escalation patients, of whom one had hepatocellular carcinoma and two had cutaneous melanoma. Peripheral TCRbeta sequencing aimed to test whether ivuxolimab altered TCR sequence diversity and caused clonal T-cell expansion. The monotherapy dose-escalation portion (N of about 47 patients) of the phase I ivuxolimab trial is reported in the paper.

A note on this clone: It lacks a known antigen. No base qualities exist here, and no much larger clone lies one base off it.

The trial excluded patients who had a history of autoimmune disease or who were on systemic immunosuppression. Peripheral blood for TCR sequencing was drawn from every dose cohort at baseline, at cycle 4 day 1 and at cycle 7 day 1. Samples were obtained from an open-label, multicenter, first-in-human phase I dose-escalation trial of ivuxolimab. Adults with locally advanced or metastatic melanoma, renal cell, hepatocellular, or head and neck squamous cell carcinoma were enrolled in the trial. Before TCR sequencing, CD4+ T cells and CD8+ T cells were sorted from peripheral blood as separate populations. Study-wide findings and limitations: At doses of 0.1 to 3.0 mg/kg, clonal expansion of both CD4+ and CD8+ T cells in blood was seen between baseline and week 6. On average, CD8+ T cells showed more expanded clones than CD4+ T cells after ivuxolimab. Low levels of normalized T-cell clonal expansion were also seen in some patients who did not respond. Partial responders in the 0.1-3.0 mg/kg groups had among the lowest normalized peripheral clonal expansion, especially among CD8+ T cells. The antigen specificity of the clonally expanded peripheral T cells was not determined.

Genomic DNA was isolated from the sorted cells so that the TCRbeta CDR3 region could be sequenced. The immunoSEQ Assay was used to sequence the TCRbeta CDR3 regions. Here the immuneACCESS table is served through TCRdb, limited to in-frame sequences with V and J called. Missing clones are a known gap in these copies; in checked studies unresolved V genes cover under half, and the rest lacks a known reason. The sample records fewer than 85,000 clones, approximately 86% of which are singletons. Clones ranked in the top ten supply 0.8% to 1% of the sample. Sample: CD4+ or CD8+ T cells sorted from blood, taken in a trial of the OX40 agonist ivuxolimab. The receptor comes from an adult with an advanced solid tumor such as melanoma, head and neck, liver or kidney cancer.

The CDR3 amino acid sequence is: CASSQEWRDTQYF. DNA sequence: TGTGCCAGCAGCCAAGAGTGGCGAGATACGCAGTATTTT. The sequence joins TRBV14 to TRBJ2-3, with no confidently assigned D gene. V lost 0 bases and J lost 5 bases; the stretch between them is 6 bases long. Spanning cysteine to phenylalanine, the CDR3 consists of 13 amino acids. Of all the DNA, just the CDR3 is kept, 39 bases in frame from base 1. Based on the germline V gene, the CDR1 and CDR2 sequences are SGHDN and FVKESK.